These 3 T cell receptor beta chains were sequenced from one sample in a study of early T cells in non-severe SARS-CoV-2 infection. MiXCR, applied by TCRdb to the 5' RACE reads, yields one record per CDR3 protein. Counted here are about 83,000 distinct CDR3 sequences, roughly a tenth occurring once; the ten biggest clones make up roughly 8%. Sequencing used whole blood, obtained at baseline. These receptors all stem from an adult who was a healthcare worker with PCR-confirmed SARS-CoV-2 infection or an uninfected control (not recorded which).

The sample holds a few counts of this clonotype. V gene TRBV27 combines with J gene TRBJ2-1, with 15 positions matching TRBD2. The trim removed 0 bases at V and 7 bases at J, leaving 1 base unmatched. The CDR3 sequence is 16 residues long. Looked up from germline, CDR1 is MNHEY and CDR2 is SMNVEV (reference sequence). The CDR3 nucleotides read TGTGCCAGCAGTTTATCGGGGACTAGCGGGAGGAATGAGCAGTTCTTC. Translated, it gives CASSLSGTSGRNEQFF.

CDR3 DNA: TGCGCCAGCAGGCCGGACGCAGGGACCTACGAGCAGTACTTC. Translating gives CASRPDAGTYEQYF. The V gene is TRBV5-1, the J gene TRBJ2-7; D might be TRBD1 (5 bases). V was shortened by 5 bases and J by 2 bases, with 14 bases between the two germline ends. This CDR3 has 14 amino acids. In germline, CDR1 is SGHRS, CDR2 YFSETQ.

This chain links TRBV12-3 or TRBV12-4 with TRBJ2-2; D may be TRBD1 (6 bases). This CDR3 comprises 16 residues. V gave up 2 bases and J gave up 1 base, with 11 bases separating them. CDR3 amino acids: CASSLTQGGNTGELFF. As DNA, the CDR3 is TGTGCCAGCAGTTTAACACAGGGTGGGAACACCGGGGAGCTGTTTTTT.